The clone carrying this TCR beta chain has a handful of counts. The antigen is unknown. All of the isolated RNA was reverse transcribed, so expressed TCRB transcripts were sequenced. Clones were sequenced by immunoSEQ multiplex PCR, and TCRdb holds only the in-frame ones, with some missing. Of roughly 350,000 clones in the sample, over 8.5% are singletons; the top ten hold about 0.6%. Germline loops: CDR1 KGHSH, CDR2 LQKENI. Trimming took off 1 base at V and 3 bases at J, with 15 bases between the two ends. The CDR3 length is 16 residues. The sample belongs to a study of beta chain features in type 1 diabetes. Study information: The examined sorted cells totaled about 110 million across samples.

Study-wide results and limits: Shortening that was moderate but significant affected the TCRB CDR3s of Type 1 diabetes patients in all four CD4+ subsets. Here, the possible influence of HLA type (on TCRB rearrangement) remained unresolved. The cDNA sequencing approach could over-represent high-TCR-expressing cells.

The rearrangement links TRBV18 to TRBJ1-1; no firm D call. The sequenced sample consisted of central memory CD4+ T cells from blood. The receptor was isolated from a man aged 25-40 years with type 1 diabetes. The CDR3, as DNA: TGTGCCAGCTCACCACAGGCTCCGGGCCCCGACACTGAAGCTTTCTTT. Translated, it gives CASSPQAPGPDTEAFF. Full variable domain (outside the CDR3, taken from reference TRBV18 and TRBJ1-1): NAGVMQNPRHLVRRRGQEARLRCSPMKGHSHVYWYRQLPEEGLKFMVYLQKENIIDESGMPKERFSAEFPKEGPSILRIQQVVRGDSAAYFCASSPQAPGPDTEAFFGQGTRLTVV.